This T cell receptor beta chain emerged from a study of shared clonotypes between healthy human individuals. Study summary: CD8 memory received one plate per donor, CD8 naive two, CD4 memory three and CD4 naive three.

A remark on this clone: Its antigen is currently unknown.

Study outcomes and limitations: Sharing across four donors was highest in naive CD4 (around 5%) and lowest in memory CD8 (about 0.4%). Relative to memory subsets, naive subsets generally showed larger estimated richness.

Nashville, Tennessee was home to all donors, each a Caucasian adult. This CDR3 has 13 residues. Germline CDR1 SGHDT, CDR2 YYEEEE. V lost 4 bases, J lost 2 bases, and 3 bases stayed unmatched. Data came from immunoSEQ multiplex PCR; TCRdb stores just in-frame clones and leaves some out. The data contain under 750,000 clones, 55% to 80% of them singletons. Sequenced material: memory CD4+ T cells sorted from blood. The subset is: CD45RA-negative fraction. This chain uses TRBV5-6 with TRBJ2-7, with 7 bases identical to TRBD1. The receptor was isolated from a woman aged 25 to 39 in good health. CDR3 in amino acids: CASSPGTAYEQYF. The CDR3, as DNA: TGTGCCAGCAGCCCCGGGACAGCCTACGAGCAGTACTTC.